The 7 T cell receptor beta chains in this list originate from one sample, sequenced in a study of radiotherapy plus CTLA-4 blockade in lung cancer. Here immunoSEQ multiplex PCR was the method, and the copy in TCRdb shows in-frame clones only, minus some. Found here are about 83,000 clones, 78% of them singletons; the top ten hold under 5%. Sequencing was performed on peripheral blood, taken from a patient treated with radiotherapy plus ipilimumab. The source of these receptors is a human donor with non-small cell lung cancer who had a partial response to radiotherapy plus ipilimumab. Some clones in this sample may be carry-over from other donors' samples.

The J gene is TRBJ2-1, the V gene TRBV7-3, with unresolved D. The CDR3 is 15 residues long. Trimming left V 1 base short and J 8 bases short, with 15 bases between. Looked up from germline, CDR1 is SGHTA and CDR2 is FQGTGA. CDR3 nucleotide sequence: TGTGCCAGCAGCTTAAATGCCCACCAGACACATGAGCAGTTCTTC. Translation: CASSLNAHQTHEQFF. Together with reference TRBV7-3 and TRBJ2-1, the CDR3 gives the full variable domain: GAGVSQTPSNKVTEKGKYVELRCDPISGHTALYWYRQSLGQGPEFLIYFQGTGAADDSGLPNDRFFAVRPEGSVSTLKIQRTERGDSAVYLCASSLNAHQTHEQFFGPGTRLTVL.

V usage is TRBV28 and J usage is TRBJ2-7; D call uncertain. CDR1 and CDR2 from the germline V gene are MDHEN and SYDVKM. The CDR3 totals 11 residues. Trimming removed 2 bases at V and 4 bases at J, with 3 bases between. The chain's CDR3 is CASSLTYEQYF. CDR3 coding DNA: TGTGCCAGCAGTTTAACTTACGAGCAGTACTTC.

The chain uses TRBV7-6 and TRBJ2-3, with 11 bases matching TRBD2. The J segment lost 2 bases and the V segment lost 3 bases, leaving 10 bases of the junction unmatched. The V gene's germline CDR1 is SGHVS and CDR2 FNYEAQ. The CDR3 is 18 amino acids. CDR3 in amino acids: CASSFRLAGGEATDTQYF. As DNA, the CDR3 is TGTGCCAGCAGCTTCAGGCTAGCGGGGGGTGAAGCCACAGATACGCAGTATTTT.

The V and J genes are TRBV5-1 and TRBJ2-1, with 13 bases that match TRBD2. The germline CDR1 and CDR2 sequences are SGHRS and YFSETQ. With V trimmed by 1 base and J by 6 bases, 4 bases remained unmatched. The CDR3 extends over 16 amino acids. CDR3 loop: CASSLRLAGGGNEQFF. The CDR3 bases are TGCGCCAGCAGCTTGCGACTAGCGGGAGGAGGCAATGAGCAGTTCTTC.

This clone came up once. This sequence joins TRBV5-4 and TRBJ2-3; D is possibly TRBD2 (5 bases). Between the trimmed V and J ends, which lost 2 bases and 0 bases, there was a span of 10 bases. CDR1 and CDR2 from the germline V gene are SGHNT and YYREEE (reference sequence). The CDR3 covers 15 residues. The CDR3 nucleotides are TGTGCCAGCAGCTTAAGCGGCCACAGCACAGATACGCAGTATTTT. It specifies CASSLSGHSTDTQYF.

The chain uses TRBV6-1 and TRBJ1-2; 7 bases fit TRBD1. V lost 5 bases and J lost 5; bases outside the gene matches: 2. The CDR3 contains 12 residues. The V gene's germline CDR1 is MNHNS and CDR2 SASEGT. For the CDR3, the DNA is TGTGCCAGCAGTCCGACAGGGTATGGCTACACCTTC. It specifies CASSPTGYGYTF.

The chain combines TRBV4-1 with TRBJ2-5, with TRBD1 identical over 8 bases. The CDR3 length is 15 residues. Trimming cost V 1 base and J 4 bases; bases outside gene matches: 5. The germline CDR1 and CDR2 sequences are MGHRA and YSYEKL. CDR3 region: CASSQGQGRLETQYF. In DNA, the CDR3 is TGCGCCAGCAGCCAAGGACAGGGGAGATTAGAGACCCAGTACTTC.